Sequencing of this T cell receptor (beta chain) was carried out in a study of control samples from healthy donors and cancer patients (dated by TCRdb to 2018 to 2020). Libraries were prepared through the immunoSEQ multiplex PCR assay. Drawn from immuneACCESS, this table holds only the in-frame rearrangements with V and J called that TCRdb kept. Clones are partly lost; checked studies trace under half to an unresolved V gene and leave the rest unexplained. The sample records some 120,000 clones, around 87% of which are singletons. The biggest ten clones account for 2.5% to 3.5% of the sample. To note about this clone: It has no known antigen specificity. No per-base quality is available; no much larger clone lies one base away.

CDR1 and CDR2 are drawn from the germline V gene: SGHRS, YFSETQ. There are 13 amino acids in the CDR3, from cysteine to phenylalanine inclusive. The DNA shown is the 39-base CDR3, in frame from base 1. Trimming removed 4 bases from V and 7 bases from J, leaving 15 bases between the germline ends. The clonotype was recovered from a man aged 55 to 70 in good health. The sample was blood. The sequence joins TRBV5-1 to TRBJ2-7, and the D gene may be TRBD2, 6 bases matching. CDR3 region: CASSVGGAPEQYF. The bases are TGCGCCAGCAGCGTCGGGGGTGCCCCAGAGCAGTACTTC.